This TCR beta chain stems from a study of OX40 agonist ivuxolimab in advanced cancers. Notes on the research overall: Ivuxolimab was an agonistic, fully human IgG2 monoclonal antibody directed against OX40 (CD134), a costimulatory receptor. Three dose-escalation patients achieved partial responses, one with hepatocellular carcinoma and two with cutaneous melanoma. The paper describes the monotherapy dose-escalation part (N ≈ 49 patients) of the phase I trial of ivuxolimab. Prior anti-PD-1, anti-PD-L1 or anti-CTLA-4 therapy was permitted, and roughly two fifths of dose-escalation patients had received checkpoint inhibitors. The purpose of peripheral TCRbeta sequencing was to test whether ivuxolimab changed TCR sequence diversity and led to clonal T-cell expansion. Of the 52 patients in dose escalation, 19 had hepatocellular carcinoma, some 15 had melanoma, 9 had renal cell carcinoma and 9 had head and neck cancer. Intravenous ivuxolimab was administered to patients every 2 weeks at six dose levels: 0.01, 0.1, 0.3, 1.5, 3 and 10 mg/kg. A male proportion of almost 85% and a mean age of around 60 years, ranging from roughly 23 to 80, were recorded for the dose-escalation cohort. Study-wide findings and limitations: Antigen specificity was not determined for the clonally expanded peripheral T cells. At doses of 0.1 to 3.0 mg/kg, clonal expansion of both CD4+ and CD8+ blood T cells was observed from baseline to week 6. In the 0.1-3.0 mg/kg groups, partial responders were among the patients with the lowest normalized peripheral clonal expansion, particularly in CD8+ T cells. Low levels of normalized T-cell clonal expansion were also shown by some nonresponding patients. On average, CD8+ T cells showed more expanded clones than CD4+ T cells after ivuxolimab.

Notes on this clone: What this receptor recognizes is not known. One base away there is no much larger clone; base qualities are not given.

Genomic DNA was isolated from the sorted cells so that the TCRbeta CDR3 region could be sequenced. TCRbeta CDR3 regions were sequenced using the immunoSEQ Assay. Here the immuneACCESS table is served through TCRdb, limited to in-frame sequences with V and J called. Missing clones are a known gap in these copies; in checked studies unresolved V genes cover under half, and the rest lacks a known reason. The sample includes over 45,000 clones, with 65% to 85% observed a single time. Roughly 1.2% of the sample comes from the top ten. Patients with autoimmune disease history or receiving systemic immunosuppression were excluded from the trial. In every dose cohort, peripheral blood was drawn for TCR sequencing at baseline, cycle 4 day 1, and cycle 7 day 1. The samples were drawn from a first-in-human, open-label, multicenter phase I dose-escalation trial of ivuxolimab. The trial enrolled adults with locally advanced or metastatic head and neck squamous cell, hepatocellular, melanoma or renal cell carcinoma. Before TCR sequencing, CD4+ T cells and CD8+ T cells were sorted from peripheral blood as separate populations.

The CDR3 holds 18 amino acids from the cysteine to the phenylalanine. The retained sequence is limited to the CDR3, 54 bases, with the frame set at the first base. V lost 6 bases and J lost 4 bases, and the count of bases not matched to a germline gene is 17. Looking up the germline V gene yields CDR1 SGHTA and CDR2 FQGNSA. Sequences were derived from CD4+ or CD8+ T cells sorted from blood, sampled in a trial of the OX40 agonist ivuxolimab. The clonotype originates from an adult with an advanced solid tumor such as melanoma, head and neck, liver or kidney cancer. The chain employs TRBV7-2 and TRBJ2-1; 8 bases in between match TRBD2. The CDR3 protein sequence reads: CASSPGGQRGTIYNEQFF. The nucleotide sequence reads TGTGCCAGCAGTCCAGGAGGACAGCGGGGGACCATATACAATGAGCAGTTCTTC.